The 23 T cell receptor beta chains below were found in one sample sequenced in a study of blood T cells in healthy people across ages (dated by TCRdb to the mid-2010s). The library came from 5' RACE. Sequencer: Illumina HiSeq 2500. A second PCR of roughly 7 to 12 cycles was run with a J-beta primer mix and a sample-barcoded 5' primer. TCRdb redid the processing of the public reads, applying fastp at Q25 and MiXCR, and retained in-frame beta chains. Identical CDR3 proteins give one entry, which carries the most common genes and DNA. This sample has about 1,000,000 distinct CDR3 sequences in its table, and under 55% of those were observed once. Clones ranked in the top ten supply 15% to 20% of the sample. Material: blood. These receptors all stem from a woman in her sixties or seventies in good health.

This chain links TRBV6-2 or TRBV6-3 with TRBJ2-1; D ambiguous. This CDR3 region has 16 residues. Per the germline V gene, CDR1 is MNHEY and CDR2 is SVGEGT. V shed 0 bases and J shed 2 bases, with 11 bases lying between them. The CDR3 coding sequence is TGTGCCAGCAGTTACTCCTCAGCTAGGCCCTACAATGAGCAGTTCTTC. It specifies CASSYSSARPYNEQFF.

This clonotype was picked up many times. The rearrangement joins TRBV20-1 to TRBJ2-1; 9 positions agree with TRBD2. The CDR3 extends over 13 amino acids. Looked up from germline, CDR1 is DFQATT and CDR2 is SNEGSKA (reference sequence). V trimming: 0 bases; J trimming: 15 bases; junction bases outside the gene matches: 9. DNA for the CDR3: TGCAGTGCTAGAGATGGGGCGGGAGGGGTCCTGTTCTTC. It codes for CSARDGAGGVLFF.

This clonotype was counted a few times. The rearrangement uses TRBV29-1 and TRBJ1-2; TRBD1 aligns across 7 bases. This CDR3 has 11 residues. Germline CDR1 SQVTM, CDR2 ANQGSEA. This chain's CDR3 is CTTQGPYGYTF. As DNA, the CDR3 is TGCACGACACAGGGGCCCTATGGCTACACCTTC.

In DNA form, the CDR3 reads TGTGCCAGCAGGGAATGGGACTTTTCCTACAATGAGCAGTTCTTC. Its protein is CASREWDFSYNEQFF. The genes are TRBV6-1 and TRBJ2-1; a possible D gene is TRBD2 (6 bases). The CDR3 extends over 15 amino acids. Germline CDR1 and CDR2: MNHNS and SASEGT. The V gene lost 6 bases and the J gene lost 1 base, with 13 bases spanning the gap.

This chain joins TRBV4-1 and TRBJ2-1, with D perhaps matching TRBD1 (5 bases). Trimming stripped 5 bases from V and 5 bases from J, with 13 bases between. CDR1 is MGHRA, CDR2 YSYEKL, per germline. The CDR3 is 14 residues long. CDR3 nucleotide sequence: TGCGCCAGCAGCGCGCTATTCAGGGACAATGAGCAGTTCTTC. It encodes CASSALFRDNEQFF.

This clonotype turned up a few times. The chain is built from TRBV15 and TRBJ2-1; D may match TRBD1 or TRBD2 (5 bases each). From germline, CDR1 is LNHNV and CDR2 YYDKDF (reference sequence). The CDR3 contains 16 residues. Trimming left V 5 bases short and J 6 bases short, with 20 bases between. The CDR3 nucleotides are TGTGCCACCAGCTTATTGGGACGAAAGGCGGGCAATGAGCAGTTCTTC. Translation: CATSLLGRKAGNEQFF.

This sequence joins TRBV2 and TRBJ2-1; no reliable D call. The end of the DNA fits TRBJ2-7 better, so the J call may be wrong. This CDR3 comprises 15 residues. Germline loops: CDR1 SNHLY, CDR2 FYNNEI. The CDR3 DNA sequence: TGTGCCAGCAGAAAGACGTACAGCTCCTACAATGAGCAGTACTTC. As protein: CASRKTYSSYNEQYF.

The chain carries TRBV28 and TRBJ2-1; unclear D gene. V dropped 8 bases and J dropped 0 bases, with 11 bases sitting between them. CDR1 and CDR2 (germline): MDHEN, SYDVKM. The CDR3 runs 14 residues. The CDR3 region is CASCALYSYNEQFF. The CDR3 DNA is TGTGCCAGCTGCGCACTCTACTCCTACAATGAGCAGTTCTTC.

This chain uses TRBV5-1 with TRBJ2-7; D possibly corresponds to TRBD2 (6 bases). The V end lost 4 bases, the J end lost 6 bases, and 14 bases lay between the germline ends. This CDR3 spans 13 amino acids. From germline, CDR1 is SGHRS and CDR2 YFSETQ. In nucleotides, the CDR3 is TGCGCCAGCAGCGCTCCGGGACTTGGCGAGCAGTACTTC. Its protein product is CASSAPGLGEQYF.

This sequence joins TRBV9 and TRBJ2-3; 7 nucleotides align to TRBD2. The CDR3 is 15 residues long. V shed 2 bases, J shed 4 bases, and the junction held 7 bases outside the gene matches. The V gene's germline CDR1 is SGDLS and CDR2 YYNGEE. CDR3 in amino acids: CASSVVREDADTQYF. The CDR3, as DNA: TGTGCCAGCAGCGTTGTTCGGGAGGACGCAGATACGCAGTATTTT.

The rearrangement links TRBV20-1 to TRBJ2-1; 7 positions agree with TRBD2. Per germline, CDR1 DFQATT and CDR2 SNEGSKA (reference sequence). Trimming took 3 bases from V and 5 from J; bases not matched to a gene: 16. CDR3 length equals 17 residues. The CDR3 protein is CSASGTLAGTQNNEQFF. The CDR3 bases are TGCAGTGCTAGTGGGACCTTAGCGGGTACCCAAAACAATGAGCAGTTCTTC.

This clonotype appeared once. V gene TRBV12-3 or TRBV12-4 combines with J gene TRBJ1-5, with TRBD1 matching over 12 bases. This CDR3 comprises 15 residues. Trimming took 6 bases from V and 6 from J; bases not matched to a gene: 6. The CDR3 sequence is CASSLGQGASQPQHF. The CDR3 DNA follows: TGTGCCAGCAGCCTGGGACAGGGGGCTAGTCAGCCCCAGCATTTT.

The chain employs TRBV20-1 and TRBJ2-7, with D unresolved. The germline gives CDR1 DFQATT, CDR2 SNEGSKA (reference sequence). The CDR3 is made up of 14 amino acids. In DNA form, the CDR3 reads TGCAAAGCTCTAGGACGAGCTGGCTCCTACGAGCAGTACTTC. This codes for CKALGRAGSYEQYF.

The gene calls are TRBV6-6 and TRBJ1-1, with 7 bases lining up with TRBD1. J gave up 1 base and V 6 bases, and 14 bases lay outside the gene matches. The CDR3 is 17 residues long. Germline CDR1 MNHNY, CDR2 SVGAGI (reference sequence). The CDR3 nucleotides read TGTGCCAGCAGGCGACGCCGGGACAGAGCTACGAACACTGAAGCTTTCTTT. This gives the protein CASRRRRDRATNTEAFF.

In this sample, this clonotype turned up a few times. The chain joins TRBV12-5 to TRBJ2-1; D may be TRBD2 (5 bases). The V end lost 1 base, the J end lost 5 bases, and 15 bases lay between the germline ends. The CDR3 loop spans 16 amino acids. Germline V gene lookup returns CDR1 LGHNT and CDR2 FRNRAP. Here the CDR3 reads CASGLAFGLGHNEQFF. For the CDR3, the DNA is TGTGCTAGTGGTTTGGCATTCGGACTCGGGCACAATGAGCAGTTCTTC.

The rearrangement joins TRBV24-1 to TRBJ2-1; a possible D gene is TRBD2 (5 bases). This CDR3 region has 15 residues. Trimming removed 3 bases from V and 4 bases from J, with 12 bases in between. Germline V gives CDR1 KGHDR, CDR2 SFDVKD. In DNA, the CDR3 is TGTGCCACCAGTGATGCGAGGGTTCGGTACAATGAGCAGTTCTTC. Translated, it gives CATSDARVRYNEQFF.

This chain links TRBV7-9 with TRBJ2-4, with D perhaps TRBD2 (6 bases). CDR3 length equals 16 residues. V was shortened by 4 bases and J by 1 base, with 14 bases between the two germline ends. The germline CDR1 and CDR2 sequences are SEHNR and FQNEAQ (reference sequence). The CDR3 DNA follows: TGTGCCAGCAGCTCCGGGGGACGTCGGGCCAAAAACATTCAGTACTTC. It encodes CASSSGGRRAKNIQYF. The full variable domain, in which reference TRBV7-9 and TRBJ2-4 provide the parts outside the CDR3, is DTGVSQNPRHKITKRGQNVTFRCDPISEHNRLYWYRQTLGQGPEFLTYFQNEAQLEKSRLLSDRFSAERPKGSFSTLEIQRTEQGDSAMYLCASSSGGRRAKNIQYFGAGTRLSVL.

The genes are TRBV6-1 and TRBJ2-4; D is uncertain. The last part of the DNA fits TRBJ2-7 better; the J call may be wrong. The germline CDR1 and CDR2 sequences are MNHNS and SASEGT. This CDR3 is built from 13 residues. CDR3 loop: CASKPVEVYEQYF. The DNA of the CDR3 is TGTGCCAGCAAGCCAGTCGAAGTCTACGAGCAGTACTTC.

This sequence joins TRBV27 and TRBJ2-2; 8 bases map to TRBD2. The CDR3 is made up of 13 amino acids. The V and J ends lost 5 bases and 8 bases, in that order; junction bases with no gene match: 4. The V gene's germline CDR1 is MNHEY and CDR2 SMNVEV (reference sequence). The chain's CDR3 is CASSVLAGGELFF. The CDR3, as DNA: TGTGCCAGCAGTGTTCTAGCGGGTGGGGAGCTGTTTTTT.

The chain employs TRBV5-6 and TRBJ2-3; 9 positions agree with TRBD2. There are 15 residues in the CDR3. CDR1 is SGHDT, CDR2 YYEEEE, per germline. Trimming removed 2 bases from V and 5 bases from J; junction bases left unmatched: 6. The CDR3 sequence: CASSFGLAGLDTQYF. The CDR3 DNA reads TGTGCCAGCAGCTTTGGCCTAGCGGGATTAGATACGCAGTATTTT.

CDR3 nucleotides: TGTGCCAGCGGGGAGAAACTAGCCATCTACGAGCAGTACTTC. Amino acids: CASGEKLAIYEQYF. This chain links TRBV2 with TRBJ2-7; D is possibly TRBD2 (6 bases). V lost 8 bases and J lost 3, with 17 bases in between. This CDR3 region has 14 residues. Germline CDR1 is SNHLY and CDR2 is FYNNEI.

About this clonotype: Here the CDR3 omits its conserved ending phenylalanine or tryptophan, so a read error is the likely source. The chain uses TRBV11-2 and TRBJ2-1; 10 bases are shared with TRBD2. With V trimmed by 5 bases and J by 7 bases, 8 bases remained unmatched. The CDR3 consists of 15 residues. Looked up from germline, CDR1 is SGHAT and CDR2 is FQNNGV. CDR3 DNA sequence: TGTGCCAGCAGCCCTAGCGGGAGAGGGATGAATGAGCAGTTCTTA. It codes for CASSPSGRGMNEQFL.

A few counts support this clonotype. The chain combines TRBV20-1 with TRBJ2-5; 7 bases line up with TRBD1. Unmatched junction bases numbered 3, after V lost 0 bases and J lost 5 bases. CDR1 is DFQATT and CDR2 is SNEGSKA in the germline V gene (reference sequence). This CDR3 is 13 amino acids long. CDR3 coding DNA: TGCAGTGCTAGAGAGGGACAGCGCGAGACCCAGTACTTC. This gives the protein CSAREGQRETQYF.